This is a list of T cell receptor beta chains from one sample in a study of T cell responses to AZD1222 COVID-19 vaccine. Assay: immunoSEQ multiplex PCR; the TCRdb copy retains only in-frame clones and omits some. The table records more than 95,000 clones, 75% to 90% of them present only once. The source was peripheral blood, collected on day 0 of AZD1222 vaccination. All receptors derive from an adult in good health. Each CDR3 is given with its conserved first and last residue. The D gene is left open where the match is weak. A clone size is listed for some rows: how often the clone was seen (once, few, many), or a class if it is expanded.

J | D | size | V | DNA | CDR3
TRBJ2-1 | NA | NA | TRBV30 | TGTGCCTGGACAAGGTTAGCAGCATACAATGAGCAGTTCTTC | CAWTRLAAYNEQFF
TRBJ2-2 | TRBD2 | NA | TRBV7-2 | TGTGCCAGCAGCTCGGGACTAGCGGGACCTAACACCGGGGAGCTGTTTTTT | CASSSGLAGPNTGELFF
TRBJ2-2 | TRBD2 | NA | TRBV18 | TGTGCCAGCTCACCACTTGCGGGAGTTCCCGGGGAGCTGTTTTTT | CASSPLAGVPGELFF
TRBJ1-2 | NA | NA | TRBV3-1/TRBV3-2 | TGTGCCAGCAGCCAAGCAGCGGGCTCGGGCTATGGCTACACCTTC | CASSQAAGSGYGYTF
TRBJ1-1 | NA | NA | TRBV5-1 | TGCGCCAGCAGCTTCCAGGGGAGCCCCTTGAACACTGAAGCTTTCTTT | CASSFQGSPLNTEAFF
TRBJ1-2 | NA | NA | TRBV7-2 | TGTGCCAGCAGCTTGTCAGGGATGGTCCCGTCCTATGGCTACACCTTC | CASSLSGMVPSYGYTF
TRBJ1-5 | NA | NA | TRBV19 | TGTGCCAGTAGTAGGAGGGGCCGGGAGAGCAATCAGCCCCAGCATTTT | CASSRRGRESNQPQHF
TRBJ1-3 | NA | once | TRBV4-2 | TGTGCCAGCAGCCAAGACACTGGACGGAGCTCTGGAAACACCATATATTTT | CASSQDTGRSSGNTIYF
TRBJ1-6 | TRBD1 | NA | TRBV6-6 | TGTGCCAGCAGTTACTTCAGAGGGACAGAAGGGTCACCCCTCCACTTT | CASSYFRGTEGSPLHF
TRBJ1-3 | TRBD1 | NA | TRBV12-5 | TGTGCTAGTGGTTTGGATACAGGGGCTGGAAACACCATATATTTT | CASGLDTGAGNTIYF
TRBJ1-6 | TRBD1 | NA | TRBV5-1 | TGCGCCAGCAGCCCCGGGACAGCCCGGCTGGCCCTCCACTTT | CASSPGTARLALHF
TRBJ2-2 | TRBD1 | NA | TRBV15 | TGTGCGAGTGGGACAGGGTCATCCGGGGAGCTGTTTTTT | CASGTGSSGELFF
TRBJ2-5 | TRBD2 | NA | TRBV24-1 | TGTGCCACCAGTGATTTTGGGGAGGGGGAGACCCAGTACTTC | CATSDFGEGETQYF
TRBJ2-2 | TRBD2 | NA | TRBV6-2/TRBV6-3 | TGTGCCAGCAGTAACGGACTAGCGGGGGGAAACACCGGGGAGCTGTTTTTT | CASSNGLAGGNTGELFF
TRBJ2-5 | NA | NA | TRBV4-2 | TGTGCCAGCAGCCAAGATTGGGGGGCTCGGTTGCTGACCCAGTACTTC | CASSQDWGARLLTQYF
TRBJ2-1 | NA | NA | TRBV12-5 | TGTGCTAGTGGTTCCGGCTGGGGTTTTAGGGAGCAGTTCTTC | CASGSGWGFREQFF
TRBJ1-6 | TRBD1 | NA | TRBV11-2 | TGTGCCAGCAGCTTAGCCACGGGACAGGGATGGTCCTATAATTCACCCCTCCACTTT | CASSLATGQGWSYNSPLHF
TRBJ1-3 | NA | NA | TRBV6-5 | TGTGCCAGCGACTCTGGAAACACCATATATTTT | CASDSGNTIYF
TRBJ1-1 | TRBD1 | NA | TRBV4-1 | TGCGCCAGCAGCCAAGCCCTGGGACAGGGGAACACTGAAGCTTTCTTT | CASSQALGQGNTEAFF
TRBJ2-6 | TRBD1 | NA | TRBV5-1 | TGCGCCAGCAGCTTCGGGACAGCTGGGGCCAACGTCCTGACTTTC | CASSFGTAGANVLTF
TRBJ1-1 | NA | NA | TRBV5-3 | TGTGCCAGAAGCCCCATCCGGGAAGGGTTTTACACTGAAGCTTTCTTT | CARSPIREGFYTEAFF
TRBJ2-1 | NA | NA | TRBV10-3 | TGTGCCATCAGTGAGTCGGCCGGGGAACGGATTTACAATGAGCAGTTCTTC | CAISESAGERIYNEQFF
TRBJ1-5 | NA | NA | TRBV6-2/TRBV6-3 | TGTGCCAGCAGTCCACGGCCGAATTCGGAGTATCTTGCTCAGCCCCAGCATTTT | CASSPRPNSEYLAQPQHF
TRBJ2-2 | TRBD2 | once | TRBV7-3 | TGTGCCAGCAGCCCCCCGACTAGCGGGGCGGTCGGGGAGCTGTTTTTT | CASSPPTSGAVGELFF
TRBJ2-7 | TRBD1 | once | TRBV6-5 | TGTGCCAGCAGCCGGACAGGGGTCCACGAGCAGTACTTC | CASSRTGVHEQYF
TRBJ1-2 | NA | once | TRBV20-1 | TGCAGTGCTAGAGGGTTGGGGGCAACCTTC | CSARGLGATF
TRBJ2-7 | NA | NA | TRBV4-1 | TGCGCCAGCAGCCAAGTGGCCAGGAAGAGCTCCTACGAGCAGTACTTC | CASSQVARKSSYEQYF
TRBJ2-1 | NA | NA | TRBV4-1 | TGCGCCAGCAGCCAAGATAATACCGCAAGTGAGCAGTTCTTC | CASSQDNTASEQFF
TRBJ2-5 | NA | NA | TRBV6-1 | TGTGCCAGCAGTGAAGGCACAGCTCAGGGGACCCAGTACTTC | CASSEGTAQGTQYF
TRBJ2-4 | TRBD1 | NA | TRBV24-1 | TGTGCCACCAGTGACTCGGGACAGGGTTTGATTCAGTACTTC | CATSDSGQGLIQYF
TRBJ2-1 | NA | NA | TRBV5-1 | TGCGCCAGCAGCTTGGAAGGGCTAGGATTCGATGAGCAGTTCTTC | CASSLEGLGFDEQFF
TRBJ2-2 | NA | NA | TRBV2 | TGTGCCAGCAGTGCGCAGGGGGGCGGCGGGGAGCTGTTTTTT | CASSAQGGGGELFF
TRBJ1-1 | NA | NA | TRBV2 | TGTGCCAGCGGGAACACTGAAGCTTTCTTT | CASGNTEAFF
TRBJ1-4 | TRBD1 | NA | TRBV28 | TGTGCCAGCAGTTTAAGGGGGCTGGACGCGACCGCAACTAATGAAAAACTGTTTTTT | CASSLRGLDATATNEKLFF
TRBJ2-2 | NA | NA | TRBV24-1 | TGTGCCACCAGTGATTTTAATAGCCAGCGGGTAATGTTTTTT | CATSDFNSQRVMFF
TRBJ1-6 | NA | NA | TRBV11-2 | TGTGCCAGCAGGGTCCTCAATTCACCCCTCCACTTT | CASRVLNSPLHF
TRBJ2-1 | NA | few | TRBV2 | TGTGCCAGCGGTAGTGTCTGGGGAAGGAATGAGCAGTTCTTC | CASGSVWGRNEQFF
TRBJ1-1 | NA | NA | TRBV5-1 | TGCGCCAGCAGCCCCGGGAACACTGAAGCTTTCTTT | CASSPGNTEAFF
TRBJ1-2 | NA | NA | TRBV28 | TGTGCCAGCAGTTTCGAGGGGAACTATGGCTACACCTTC | CASSFEGNYGYTF
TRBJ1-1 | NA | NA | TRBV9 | TGTGCCCCCGACACTGAAGCTTTCTTT | CAPDTEAFF
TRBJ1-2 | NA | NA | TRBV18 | TGTGCCAGCTCACCCCTCGACGGTTCATATGGCTACACCTTC | CASSPLDGSYGYTF
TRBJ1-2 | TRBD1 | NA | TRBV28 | TGTGCCAGCAGTAGCACCGGGACAGACAACTATGGCTACACCTTC | CASSSTGTDNYGYTF